The 19 T cell receptor beta chains below all came from one sample that was sequenced in a study of blood T cells in healthy people across ages. It was with a sample-barcoded 5' primer and a J-beta primer mix that a second PCR of roughly 6 to 12 cycles was run. TCRdb analysed the 5' RACE reads with MiXCR anew, one entry per CDR3 protein. The table records hundreds of thousands of distinct CDR3 sequences, approximately 30% of them present only once. Sequenced: blood. The source is a woman older than 75 in good health.

This clonotype was seen a handful of times. This chain uses TRBV12-3 or TRBV12-4 with TRBJ2-1; 7 nucleotides match TRBD2. Trimming at V came to 2 bases and at J to 4 bases, leaving 5 bases not matched to a gene. The CDR3 extends over 15 amino acids. CDR3 nucleotide sequence: TGTGCCAGCAGTTTAAGGGGTAGCGGGTACAATGAGCAGTTCTTC. Amino acid sequence: CASSLRGSGYNEQFF.

The chain links TRBV6-5 to TRBJ2-1; D perhaps matches TRBD2 (6 bases). The V end was cut by 2 bases, the J end by 6 bases, with 11 bases between. Germline CDR1 reads MNHEY; CDR2 reads SVGAGI. The CDR3 consists of 14 residues. CDR3 residues: CASSYLTSSNEQFF. CDR3 sequence (DNA): TGTGCCAGCAGTTACCTTACTAGCTCCAATGAGCAGTTCTTC.

V usage is TRBV18 and J usage is TRBJ2-4; 9 positions agree with TRBD1. V shed 2 bases and J 4 bases; nucleotides not matched to a gene: 6. The CDR3 has 16 residues. Germline loops: CDR1 KGHSH, CDR2 LQKENI. CDR3 DNA: TGTGCCAGCTCACCAGAGACAGGGGGGCCAAAAAACATTCAGTACTTC. Its translation is CASSPETGGPKNIQYF.

Ten or more counts support this clonotype. Here the CDR3 DNA reads TGTGCCAGCACCCAACAGGGGGCCTACTATGGCTACACCTTC. Translation: CASTQQGAYYGYTF. The chain has TRBV12-3 or TRBV12-4 and TRBJ1-2; 9 bases match TRBD1. This CDR3 is built from 14 residues. The junction had 6 bases not matched to a gene; V was cut back by 7 bases and J by 3 bases.

In this sample, this clonotype turned up a few times. The junction and the germline gene differ at one end; a read error may be behind it. This chain uses TRBV5-1 with TRBJ1-2; D perhaps matches TRBD1 (6 bases). The CDR3 is made up of 17 amino acids. Germline CDR1 reads SGHRS; CDR2 reads YFSETQ. As DNA, the CDR3 is TGCGCCAGCAGTTTGGAGGGGTCGGGGGCGCGGTTCTATGGCTACACCTTC. It specifies CASSLEGSGARFYGYTF.

Only a few counts were recorded for this clonotype. A much larger clonotype is one base distant, so this may be a read error. The J gene is TRBJ2-5, the V gene TRBV12-3 or TRBV12-4; no clear D. The CDR3 totals 17 residues. The CDR3 spells CAGSSWAVPQEKETQYF. Here the CDR3 DNA reads TGTGCCGGCAGTTCGTGGGCCGTACCCCAGGAGAAAGAGACCCAGTACTTC.

This clonotype showed up just once. A much more abundant neighbour one base away suggests this may be a read error. The V and J genes are TRBV5-1 and TRBJ1-2, with a possible D match to TRBD1 (5 bases). The germline V gene has CDR1 SGHRS and CDR2 YFSETQ. The CDR3 is 16 amino acids. The CDR3 protein is CASSPGRLNFNYGYIF. The CDR3 DNA reads TGCGCCAGCAGCCCGGGACGGTTGAATTTTAACTATGGCTACATCTTC. Full variable domain (rest looked up from reference TRBV5-1 and TRBJ1-2): KAGVTQTPRYLIKTRGQQVTLSCSPISGHRSVSWYQQTPGQGLQFLFEYFSETQRNKGNFPGRFSGRQFSNSRSEMNVSTLELGDSALYLCASSPGRLNFNYGYIFGSGTRLTVV.

This clonotype was counted at least ten times. The V call is TRBV20-1, the J call TRBJ2-3, with 11 bases aligning to TRBD2. Germline V gene sequence: CDR1 DFQATT, CDR2 SNEGSKA (reference sequence). CDR3 length equals 14 residues. V was pared by 4 bases and J by 3 bases, with 3 bases of the junction left unmatched. The CDR3 region has the DNA TGCAGTGCTATTAGCGGGGGGGTTACAGATACGCAGTATTTT. Translated: CSAISGGVTDTQYF.

At least ten counts were recorded for this clonotype. The rearrangement uses TRBV5-1 and TRBJ2-3; D is perhaps TRBD2 (6 bases). From germline, CDR1 is SGHRS and CDR2 YFSETQ. Deletions cut 1 base from V and 2 bases from J, with 11 bases between. This CDR3 is 15 amino acids long. The CDR3 DNA reads as TGCGCCAGCAGCTTGTACGGGGGAACCACAGATACGCAGTATTTT. Translation gives CASSLYGGTTDTQYF.

The J gene is TRBJ1-4, the V gene TRBV30, with D hard to call. V was shortened by 0 bases and J by 8 bases, with 13 bases between the two germline ends. CDR1 and CDR2 from the germline V gene are GTSNPN and SVGIG (reference sequence). The length of the CDR3 is 14 residues. The DNA of the CDR3 is TGTGCCTGGAGTGTACAGATGGGGAGGGAAAAACTGTTTTTT. This encodes CAWSVQMGREKLFF.

This clonotype was seen ten or more times. The rearrangement links TRBV7-2 to TRBJ2-3, with a possible D match to TRBD1 (6 bases). The CDR3 is 15 residues long. V was pared by 2 bases and J by 3 bases, with 12 bases between. Germline V CDR1 and CDR2: SGHTA, FQGNSA. In DNA, the CDR3 is TGTGCCAGCAGCTTAAGGGTGGGGGCTACAGATACGCAGTATTTT. Encoded protein: CASSLRVGATDTQYF.

In regard to this clonotype: This may stem from a read error, because a much larger clone lies one nucleotide away. The chain recombines TRBV7-2 with TRBJ1-6; D remains ambiguous. This CDR3 is built from 12 residues. V was trimmed by 4 bases and J by 18 bases, leaving 16 bases between them. Germline V CDR1 and CDR2: SGHTA, FQGNSA. The CDR3 loop reads CASSYTSLAPHF. As DNA, the CDR3 is TGTGCCAGCAGCTACACCTCGTTAGCTCCCCACTTT.

This clonotype was detected many times. The chain links TRBV6-5 to TRBJ2-1; D uncertain. The CDR3 spans 12 residues. CDR1 and CDR2 from the germline V gene are MNHEY and SVGAGI. Trimming stripped 10 bases from V and 6 bases from J, with 13 bases between. This CDR3 is CATRRGSNEQFF. The CDR3 DNA reads as TGTGCCACTCGGCGAGGCTCCAATGAGCAGTTCTTC.

For this clonotype: It may be a read error: a sequence one base away is much more abundant. The rearrangement links TRBV3-1 to TRBJ2-5; D is ambiguous. Germline lookup yields CDR1 LGHDT and CDR2 YNNKEL (reference sequence). The length of the CDR3 is 14 residues. Trimming removed 3 bases from V and 11 bases from J, with 19 bases in between. CDR3 bases: TGTGCCAGCAGCCAGGTTGGACCTTACAATGAGCAGTACTTC. Translating gives CASSQVGPYNEQYF.

Concerning this clonotype: A read error may produce the germline difference seen at one junction end. The genes are TRBV5-1 and TRBJ2-4; a weak D match, TRBD2 (6 bases). This CDR3 has 14 amino acids. Germline V gene lookup returns CDR1 SGHRS and CDR2 YFSETQ. The CDR3 nucleotides are TGCGCCGGCAGCTGGCGGGAAGCCAAAAACATTCAGTACTTC. It codes for CAGSWREAKNIQYF.

The chain uses TRBV7-2 and TRBJ2-7; D possibly corresponds to TRBD2 (6 bases). With the DNA end fitting TRBJ2-5 better, the J assignment may be wrong. This CDR3 spans 14 amino acids. Germline CDR1 is SGHTA and CDR2 is FQGNSA. The CDR3 coding sequence is TGTGCCAGCAGCTTAGGCGGGATTCGAGAGACCCAGTACTTC. Translating it yields CASSLGGIRETQYF.

The chain uses TRBV7-8 and TRBJ2-3; tentatively, D is TRBD1 (6 bases). The CDR3 length is 16 residues. CDR1 and CDR2 from the germline V gene are SGHVS and FQNEAQ. Trimming shortened V by 9 bases and J by 4 bases, and 23 bases separated the two germline ends. The CDR3 reads CASRARTVNHADTQYF. The CDR3 bases are TGTGCCAGTAGGGCCCGGACAGTCAACCACGCAGATACGCAGTATTTT.

As regards this clonotype: A much larger clonotype is one base distant, so this may be a read error. The chain links TRBV7-9 to TRBJ1-6, with a tentative D call TRBD1 (6 bases). The CDR3 consists of 16 residues. From germline, CDR1 is SEHNR and CDR2 FQNEAQ (reference sequence). The CDR3: CASSLDGRGTNSPPHF. Written as DNA, the CDR3 is TGTGCCAGCAGCTTGGACGGCAGGGGTACTAATTCACCCCCCCACTTT.

V gene TRBV2 combines with J gene TRBJ2-2; 7 bases map to TRBD2. After removal of 6 bases from V and 6 bases from J, the junction contained 10 bases not matched to a gene. Germline V gives CDR1 SNHLY, CDR2 FYNNEI. The CDR3 runs 15 residues. The CDR3 DNA reads as TGTGCCAGCAGCCCCCGGACTAGTACCGCCGGGGAGCTGTTTTTT. It yields the protein CASSPRTSTAGELFF. Combining the CDR3 with reference TRBV2 and TRBJ2-2 gives the whole variable domain EPEVTQTPSHQVTQMGQEVILRCVPISNHLYFYWYRQILGQKVEFLVSFYNNEISEKSEIFDDQFSVERPDGSNFTLKIRSTKLEDSAMYFCASSPRTSTAGELFFGEGSRLTVL.